What follows is one TCR beta chain and its context. Its cognate antigen is unknown. These data originate in a study of CD8 T cells in ankylosing spondylitis. Findings and caveats of the study: CD8+ cells made up the disease-linked clones, which were relatively rare in peripheral blood. Earlier studies detected some motif variants in reactive arthritis synovial fluid and blood.

Germline assignment: CDR1 SGHRS and CDR2 YFSETQ. The CDR3 consists of 14 residues. V trimming: 2 bases; J trimming: 7 bases; junction bases outside the gene matches: 3. Quantitative molecular-barcoded 5'-RACE generated the TCR beta libraries. TCRdb itself ran the 5' RACE reads through MiXCR, one entry per CDR3 protein. The data contain 230,000 or so distinct CDR3 sequences, 18% of them seen just once; the ten biggest clones take up around 32%. This receptor was taken from a male donor with ankylosing spondylitis or in good health (not recorded which). The chain links TRBV5-1 to TRBJ2-1, with 10 nucleotides matching TRBD2. The sample consisted of blood, either unsorted or a sorted T cell fraction (not recorded which). The CDR3: CASSFASGSNEQFF. CDR3 nucleotide sequence: TGCGCCAGCAGCTTCGCTAGCGGGAGTAATGAGCAGTTCTTC.